This TCR beta chain was sequenced in a study of neoadjuvant nivolumab and ipilimumab in lung cancer (dated by TCRdb to 2018 to 2020). Regarding the complete study: In the NEOSTAR trial, nivolumab was administered intravenously at 3 mg/kg on days 1, 15 and 29, and the combination arm also received ipilimumab 1 mg/kg on day 1 only. The primary endpoint of the trial was the rate of major pathologic response (MPR) in the intention-to-treat population of each study arm. In the trial, around 42 patients with operable NSCLC were treated, of whom around 23 were randomized to nivolumab monotherapy and some 20 to nivolumab plus ipilimumab. The study compared TCR repertoires in pretherapy (baseline) peripheral blood with TCR repertoires in tumors resected at surgery after neoadjuvant immune checkpoint blockade. Matched pretherapy and resected tumor pairs were analyzed for seven patients: four treated with nivolumab and three with nivolumab plus ipilimumab. General findings and caveats noted by the study authors: TCR richness in pretherapy blood showed a positive correlation with richness in tumors resected after neoadjuvant therapy (Spearman R of about 0.82). No significant correlation was found between TCR clonality and pathologic tumor regression, and only a single major-pathologic-response sample was available for the analysis of TCR clonality versus pathologic tumor regression. From pretherapy to surgery, tumor T-cell richness and clonality went up in three of three dual-therapy tumors, versus only two of four nivolumab-treated tumors. TCR sequencing was performed in a small number of samples. Resected tumors had greater TCR richness and clonality than tumor-adjacent uninvolved lung, and increases were observed in more dual-therapy-treated tumors.

In light of the paper, this sample's time point label describes: at surgical resection after neoadjuvant nivolumab +/- ipilimumab. The samples were taken from NEOSTAR, a phase 2 randomized trial in operable NSCLC that tested neoadjuvant nivolumab or nivolumab plus ipilimumab, followed by surgery. The CDR3 has 14 amino acids, counting the end cysteine and phenylalanine. The retained sequence is limited to the CDR3, 42 bases, with the frame set at the first base. V is cut back by 4 bases and J by 0 bases, with 2 bases in the junction unmatched. According to the germline V gene, CDR1 reads SNHLY and CDR2 reads FYNNEI. Libraries were built with the immunoSEQ multiplex PCR assay. Per the authors' processing: Repertoires were summarized in terms of richness and clonality, and significantly expanded and contracted clones between pre- and post-therapy samples were identified. Held by TCRdb, this immuneACCESS table contains in-frame sequences only and omits some clones. Under half of the omission traces to an unresolved V gene where checked; the cause of the rest is unknown. V and J calls and clone size are copied from that table; D and trimming were computed from the DNA. A total of 25,000 to 35,000 clones appear in this sample, 92% of them only once. The ten most abundant clones make up roughly 2% of the sample.

As regards this clone: Its cognate antigen has yet to be identified. The sample holds no much larger clone one base away, and base qualities are not on file.

The sequence came from an adult with non-small cell lung cancer. In this chain, TRBV2 is recombined with TRBJ2-7, and 8 junction bases match TRBD2. Sequencing was performed on peripheral blood, taken after neoadjuvant nivolumab, alone or with ipilimumab, at or shortly before surgery. The DNA sequence is TGTGCCAGCAGTGGACTAGCGAACTCCTACGAGCAGTACTTC. This gives the protein CASSGLANSYEQYF.